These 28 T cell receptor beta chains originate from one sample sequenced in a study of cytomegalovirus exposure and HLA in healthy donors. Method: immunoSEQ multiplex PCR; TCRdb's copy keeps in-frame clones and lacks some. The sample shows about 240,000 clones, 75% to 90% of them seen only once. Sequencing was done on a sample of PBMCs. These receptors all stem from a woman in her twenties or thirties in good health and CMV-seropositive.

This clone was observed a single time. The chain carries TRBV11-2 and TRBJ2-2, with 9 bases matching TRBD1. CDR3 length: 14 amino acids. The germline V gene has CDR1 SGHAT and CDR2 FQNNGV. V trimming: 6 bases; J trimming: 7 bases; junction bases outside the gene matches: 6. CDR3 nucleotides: TGTGCCAGCAGAACGACAGGGGGTGACGGGGAGCTGTTTTTT. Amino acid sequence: CASRTTGGDGELFF.

Here the CDR3 DNA reads TGCGCCAGCAGTGAGAGTCTGGCGGGAGGGCCGGGGGAGCAGTACTTC. Protein: CASSESLAGGPGEQYF. The rearrangement uses TRBV10-2 and TRBJ2-7; TRBD2 agrees at 9 bases. The length of the CDR3 is 16 residues. Looked up from germline, CDR1 is WSHSY and CDR2 is SAAADI. The V and J ends lost 2 bases and 7 bases, in that order; junction bases with no gene match: 12.

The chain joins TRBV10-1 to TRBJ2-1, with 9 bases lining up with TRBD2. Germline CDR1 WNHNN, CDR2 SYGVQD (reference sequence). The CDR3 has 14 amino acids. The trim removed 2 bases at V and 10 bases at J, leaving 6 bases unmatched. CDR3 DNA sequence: TGCGCCAGCAGTGAGGCGGGAGGGAGCGGCGAGCAGTTCTTC. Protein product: CASSEAGGSGEQFF.

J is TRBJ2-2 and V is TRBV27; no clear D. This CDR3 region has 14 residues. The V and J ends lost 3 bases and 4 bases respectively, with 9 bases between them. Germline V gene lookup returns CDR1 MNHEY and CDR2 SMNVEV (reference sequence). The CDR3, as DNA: TGTGCCAGCAGTTTCGGGTACCCCACCGGGGAGCTGTTTTTT. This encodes CASSFGYPTGELFF.

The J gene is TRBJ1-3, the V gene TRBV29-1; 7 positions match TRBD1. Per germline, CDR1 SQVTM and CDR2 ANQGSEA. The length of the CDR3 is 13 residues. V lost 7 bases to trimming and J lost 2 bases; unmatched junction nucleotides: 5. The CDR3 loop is CSAGGGTGNTIYF. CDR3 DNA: TGCAGCGCCGGAGGGGGCACTGGAAACACCATATATTTT.

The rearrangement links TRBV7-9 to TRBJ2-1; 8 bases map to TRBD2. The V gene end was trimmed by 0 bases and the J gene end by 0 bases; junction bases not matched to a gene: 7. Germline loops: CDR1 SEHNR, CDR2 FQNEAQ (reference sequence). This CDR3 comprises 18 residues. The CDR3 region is CASSLALAEMSSYNEQFF. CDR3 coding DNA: TGTGCCAGCAGCTTAGCACTAGCGGAAATGAGCTCCTACAATGAGCAGTTCTTC. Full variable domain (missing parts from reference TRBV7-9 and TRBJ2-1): DTGVSQNPRHKITKRGQNVTFRCDPISEHNRLYWYRQTLGQGPEFLTYFQNEAQLEKSRLLSDRFSAERPKGSFSTLEIQRTEQGDSAMYLCASSLALAEMSSYNEQFFGPGTRLTVL.

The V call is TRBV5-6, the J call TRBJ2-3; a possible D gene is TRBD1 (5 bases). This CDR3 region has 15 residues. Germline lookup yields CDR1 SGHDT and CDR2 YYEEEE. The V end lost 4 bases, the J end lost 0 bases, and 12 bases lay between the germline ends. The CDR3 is CASSPVGDSTDTQYF. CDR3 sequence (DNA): TGTGCCAGCAGCCCGGTAGGGGATAGCACAGATACGCAGTATTTT.

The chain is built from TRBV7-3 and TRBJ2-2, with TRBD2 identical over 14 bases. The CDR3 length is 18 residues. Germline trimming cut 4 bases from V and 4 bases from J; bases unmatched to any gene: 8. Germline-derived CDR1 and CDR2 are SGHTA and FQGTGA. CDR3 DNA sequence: TGTGCCAGCAGCTGGGGGACTAGCGGGAGTGACATCACCGGGGAGCTGTTTTTT. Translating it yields CASSWGTSGSDITGELFF.

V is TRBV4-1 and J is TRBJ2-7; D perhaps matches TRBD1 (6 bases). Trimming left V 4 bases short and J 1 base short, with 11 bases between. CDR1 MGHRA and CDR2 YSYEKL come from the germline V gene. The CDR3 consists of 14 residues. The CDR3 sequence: CASSREQGSYEQYF. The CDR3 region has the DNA TGCGCCAGCAGCCGGGAACAGGGTTCCTACGAGCAGTACTTC.

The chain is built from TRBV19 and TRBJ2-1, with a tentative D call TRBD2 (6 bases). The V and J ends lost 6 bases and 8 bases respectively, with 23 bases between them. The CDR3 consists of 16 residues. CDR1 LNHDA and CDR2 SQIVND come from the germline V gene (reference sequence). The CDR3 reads CASSDLTGEIEDEQFF. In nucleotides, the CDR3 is TGTGCCAGTAGCGATCTGACGGGAGAAATAGAGGATGAGCAGTTCTTC. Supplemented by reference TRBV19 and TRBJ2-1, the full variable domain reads DGGITQSPKYLFRKEGQNVTLSCEQNLNHDAMYWYRQDPGQGLRLIYYSQIVNDFQKGDIAEGYSVSREKKESFPLTVTSAQKNPTAFYLCASSDLTGEIEDEQFFGPGTRLTVL.

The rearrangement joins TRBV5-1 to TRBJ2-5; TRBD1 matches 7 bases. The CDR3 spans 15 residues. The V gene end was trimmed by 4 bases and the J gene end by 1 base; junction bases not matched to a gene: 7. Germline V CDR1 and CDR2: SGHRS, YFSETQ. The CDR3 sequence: CASSRWDSSQETQYF. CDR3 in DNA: TGCGCCAGCAGCAGATGGGACAGCAGCCAAGAGACCCAGTACTTC.

The CDR3 loop reads CATAGGTEAFF. The CDR3 coding sequence is TGTGCCACCGCAGGGGGAACTGAAGCTTTCTTT. This rearrangement joins TRBV11-3 to TRBJ1-1; 7 bases fit TRBD1. Germline CDR1 SGHNT, CDR2 YENEEA. The CDR3 is 11 amino acids. V shed 10 bases, J shed 5 bases, and the junction held 4 bases outside the gene matches.

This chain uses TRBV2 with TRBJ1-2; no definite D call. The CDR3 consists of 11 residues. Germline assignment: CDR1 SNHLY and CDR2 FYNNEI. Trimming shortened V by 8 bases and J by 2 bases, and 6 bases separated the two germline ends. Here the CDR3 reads CASFQNYGYTF. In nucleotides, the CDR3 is TGTGCCAGCTTCCAGAACTATGGCTACACCTTC.

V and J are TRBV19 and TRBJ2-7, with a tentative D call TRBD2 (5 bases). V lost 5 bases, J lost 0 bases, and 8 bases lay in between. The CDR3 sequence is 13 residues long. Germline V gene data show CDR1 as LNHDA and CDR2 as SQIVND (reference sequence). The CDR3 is CASSLLDSYEQYF. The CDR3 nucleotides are TGTGCCAGTAGTCTACTAGACTCCTACGAGCAGTACTTC. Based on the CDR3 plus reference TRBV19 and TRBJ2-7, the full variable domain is DGGITQSPKYLFRKEGQNVTLSCEQNLNHDAMYWYRQDPGQGLRLIYYSQIVNDFQKGDIAEGYSVSREKKESFPLTVTSAQKNPTAFYLCASSLLDSYEQYFGPGTRLTVT.

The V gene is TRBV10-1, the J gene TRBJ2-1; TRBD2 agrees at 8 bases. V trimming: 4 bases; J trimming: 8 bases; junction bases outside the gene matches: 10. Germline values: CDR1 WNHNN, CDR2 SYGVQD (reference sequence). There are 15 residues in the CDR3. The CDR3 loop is CASSGREGRQDEQFF. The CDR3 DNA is TGCGCCAGCAGTGGTCGGGAGGGCCGGCAGGATGAGCAGTTCTTC.

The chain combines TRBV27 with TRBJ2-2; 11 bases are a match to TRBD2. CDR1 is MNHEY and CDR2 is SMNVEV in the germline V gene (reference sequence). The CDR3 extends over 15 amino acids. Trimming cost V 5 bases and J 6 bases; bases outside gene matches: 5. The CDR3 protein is CASSVSGRAAGELFF. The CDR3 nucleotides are TGTGCCAGCAGTGTTAGCGGGAGGGCGGCCGGGGAGCTGTTTTTT.

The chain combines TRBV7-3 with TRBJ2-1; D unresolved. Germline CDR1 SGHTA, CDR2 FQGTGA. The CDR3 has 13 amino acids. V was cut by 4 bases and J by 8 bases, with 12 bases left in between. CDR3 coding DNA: TGTGCCAGCAGCTCCGCTAGAGGCGATGAGCAGTTCTTC. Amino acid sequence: CASSSARGDEQFF.

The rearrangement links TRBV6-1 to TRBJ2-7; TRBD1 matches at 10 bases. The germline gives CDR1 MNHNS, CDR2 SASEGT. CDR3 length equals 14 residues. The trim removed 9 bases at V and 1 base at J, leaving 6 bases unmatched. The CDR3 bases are TGTGCCAGACACGGGACAGGGGTTTCCTACGAGCAGTACTTC. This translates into CARHGTGVSYEQYF.

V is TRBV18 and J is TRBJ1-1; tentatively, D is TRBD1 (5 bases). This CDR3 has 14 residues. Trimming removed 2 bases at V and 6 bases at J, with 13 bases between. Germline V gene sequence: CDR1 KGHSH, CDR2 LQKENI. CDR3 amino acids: CASSPSGRGAEAFF. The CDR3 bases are TGTGCCAGCTCACCATCAGGGAGGGGCGCTGAAGCTTTCTTT.

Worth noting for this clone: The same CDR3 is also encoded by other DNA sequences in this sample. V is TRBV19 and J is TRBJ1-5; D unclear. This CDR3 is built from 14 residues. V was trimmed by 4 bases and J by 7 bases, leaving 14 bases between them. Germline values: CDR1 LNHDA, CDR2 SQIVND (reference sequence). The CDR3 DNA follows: TGTGCCAGTAGTACAGACCGGGGATACCAGCCCCAGCATTTT. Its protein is CASSTDRGYQPQHF.

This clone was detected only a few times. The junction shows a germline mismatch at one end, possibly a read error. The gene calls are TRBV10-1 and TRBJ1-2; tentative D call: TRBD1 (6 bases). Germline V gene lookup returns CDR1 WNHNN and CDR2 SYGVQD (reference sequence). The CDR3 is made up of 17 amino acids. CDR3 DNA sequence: TGCGCCGGCAGCCTAGGACTCACAGGGACGATTACCTATGGCTACACCTTC. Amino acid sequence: CAGSLGLTGTITYGYTF.

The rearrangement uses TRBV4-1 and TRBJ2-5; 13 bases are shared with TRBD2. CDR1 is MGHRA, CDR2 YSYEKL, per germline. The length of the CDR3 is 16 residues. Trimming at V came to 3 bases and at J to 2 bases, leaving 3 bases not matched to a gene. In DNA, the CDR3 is TGCGCCAGCAGCCAGCCGGGACTAGCGGGACAAGAGACCCAGTACTTC. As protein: CASSQPGLAGQETQYF.

CDR3 in amino acids: CASSYKGTGYEQYF. The CDR3 nucleotides are TGTGCCAGCAGTTATAAGGGGACTGGCTACGAGCAGTACTTC. The chain links TRBV27 to TRBJ2-7, with D possibly being TRBD2 (6 bases). The germline V gene encodes CDR1 MNHEY and CDR2 SMNVEV (reference sequence). This CDR3 comprises 14 residues. The V gene lost 4 bases and the J gene lost 3 bases, with 13 bases spanning the gap.

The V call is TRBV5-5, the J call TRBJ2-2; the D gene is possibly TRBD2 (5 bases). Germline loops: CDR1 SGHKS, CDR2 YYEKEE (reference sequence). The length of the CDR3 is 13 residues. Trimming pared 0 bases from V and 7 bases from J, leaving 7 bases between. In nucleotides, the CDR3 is TGTGCCAGCAGCTTGGGAGCGGTCGGGGAGCTGTTTTTT. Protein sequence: CASSLGAVGELFF.

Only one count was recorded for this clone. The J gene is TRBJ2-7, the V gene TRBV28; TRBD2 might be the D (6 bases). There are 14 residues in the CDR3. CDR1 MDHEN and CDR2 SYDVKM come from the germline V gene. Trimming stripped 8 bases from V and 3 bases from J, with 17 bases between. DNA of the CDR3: TGTGCCAGCCGAACGCTTGGGGGAGGCTACGAGCAGTACTTC. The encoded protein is CASRTLGGGYEQYF.

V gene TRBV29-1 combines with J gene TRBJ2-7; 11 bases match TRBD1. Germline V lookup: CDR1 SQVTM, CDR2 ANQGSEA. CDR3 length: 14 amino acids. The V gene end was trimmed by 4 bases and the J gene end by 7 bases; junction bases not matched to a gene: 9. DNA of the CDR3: TGCAGCGTTGGGTCCGGGACAGGGGGGTTTGAGCAGTACTTC. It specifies CSVGSGTGGFEQYF.

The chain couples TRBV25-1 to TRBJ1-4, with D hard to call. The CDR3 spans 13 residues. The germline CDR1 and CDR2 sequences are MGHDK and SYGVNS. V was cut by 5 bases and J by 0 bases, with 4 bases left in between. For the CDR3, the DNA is TGTGCCAGCAGTTTCGCAACTAATGAAAAACTGTTTTTT. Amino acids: CASSFATNEKLFF.

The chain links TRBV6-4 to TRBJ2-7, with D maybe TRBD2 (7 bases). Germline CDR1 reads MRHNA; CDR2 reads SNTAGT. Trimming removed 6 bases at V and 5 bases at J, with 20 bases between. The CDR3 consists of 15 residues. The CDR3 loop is CASREYSRGGHEQYF. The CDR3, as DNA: TGTGCCAGCAGAGAGTACTCAAGGGGGGGCCACGAGCAGTACTTC.